This T cell receptor beta chain was sequenced for a study of T-cell memory formation after mild COVID-19. Study-wide points: A second wave expanding day 15 to 37 was CD4+-biased; contracting clones were balanced. Proof of SARS-CoV-2 specificity was absent for the second-wave clones that crested on day 37.

On this clonotype: Its specificity is not known.

TCRdb independently ran MiXCR on the 5' RACE reads; one entry per CDR3 protein. Of hundreds of thousands of distinct CDR3 sequences in the sample, roughly 18% were seen once. The ends lost 0 bases at V and 9 bases at J; junction bases unmatched: 5. The V gene's germline CDR1 is SGHNT and CDR2 YYREEE (reference sequence). The CDR3 spans 14 residues. The sequence was collected from a man younger than 35 who had mild COVID-19 (a few samples of this study predate the infection). Cell type and time point are not known. This chain links TRBV5-4 with TRBJ2-1; TRBD1 aligns across 8 bases. The sample comprised PBMCs or a T cell subset sorted from them (not recorded which). CDR3 region: CASSLGGQGFEQFF. The CDR3 bases are TGTGCCAGCAGCTTGGGAGGACAGGGTTTTGAGCAGTTCTTC.